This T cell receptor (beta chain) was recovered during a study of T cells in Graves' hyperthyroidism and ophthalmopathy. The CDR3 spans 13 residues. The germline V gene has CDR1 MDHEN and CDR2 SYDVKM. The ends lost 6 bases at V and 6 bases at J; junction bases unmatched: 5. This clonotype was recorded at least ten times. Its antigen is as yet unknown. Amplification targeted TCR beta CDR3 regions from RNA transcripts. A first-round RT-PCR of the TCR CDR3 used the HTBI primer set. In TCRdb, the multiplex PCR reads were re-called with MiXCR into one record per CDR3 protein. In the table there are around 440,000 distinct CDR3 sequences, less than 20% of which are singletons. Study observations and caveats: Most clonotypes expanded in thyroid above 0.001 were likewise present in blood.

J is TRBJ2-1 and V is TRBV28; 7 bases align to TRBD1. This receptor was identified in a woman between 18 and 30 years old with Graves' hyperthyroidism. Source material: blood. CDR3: CASREQGPNEQFF. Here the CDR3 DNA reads TGTGCCAGCAGAGAACAGGGGCCCAATGAGCAGTTCTTC.